The next 10 T cell receptor beta chains were all read from a single sample in a study of control samples from healthy donors and cancer patients. TCRdb keeps only in-frame clones here, not all; method: immunoSEQ multiplex PCR. The sample has under 85,000 clones; 94% are singletons. The sample comprised blood. These receptors were obtained from a woman aged 40-49 years in good health.

The chain has TRBV6-5 and TRBJ2-3; D is uncertain. The germline V gene encodes CDR1 MNHEY and CDR2 SVGAGI. CDR3 length: 13 amino acids. V dropped 0 bases and J dropped 2 bases, with 3 bases sitting between them. CDR3 residues: CASSYSFTDTQYF. CDR3 nucleotide sequence: TGTGCCAGCAGTTACTCTTTCACAGATACGCAGTATTTT.

This clone was seen once. The chain has TRBV21-1 and TRBJ2-2. TRBV21-1 is a recognized pseudogene. This CDR3 is 14 amino acids long. The CDR3 here is CASTRTRNTGELFF. CDR3 nucleotide sequence: TGTGCCAGCACCCGGACCCGGAACACCGGGGAGCTGTTTTTT.

J is TRBJ2-5 and V is TRBV24-1; possible D gene TRBD2, 6 bases. Germline assignment: CDR1 KGHDR and CDR2 SFDVKD. V was cut by 2 bases and J by 4 bases, with 13 bases left in between. There are 15 residues in the CDR3. The chain's CDR3 is CATSDSSLAGETQYF. Here the CDR3 DNA reads TGTGCCACCAGTGATTCGTCACTAGCAGGAGAGACCCAGTACTTC.

The chain couples TRBV4-2 to TRBJ2-7; 9 bases align to TRBD2. This CDR3 is 16 amino acids long. With 4 bases clipped from V and 3 bases from J, the junction kept 10 bases outside the gene matches. In germline, CDR1 is LGHNA, CDR2 YNFKEQ. This chain's CDR3 is CASSRRGLAGIYEQYF. DNA of the CDR3: TGTGCCAGCAGCCGAAGGGGGCTAGCGGGGATCTACGAGCAGTACTTC.

The chain combines TRBV4-2 with TRBJ1-1, with D perhaps TRBD1 (6 bases). V lost 4 bases and J 4 bases, leaving 13 bases between the germline ends. Per germline, CDR1 LGHNA and CDR2 YNFKEQ. This CDR3 spans 14 amino acids. CDR3 residues: CASSPTGGPTEAFF. The CDR3 DNA sequence: TGTGCCAGCAGCCCAACCGGGGGGCCCACTGAAGCTTTCTTT.

The genes are TRBV5-8 and TRBJ2-4, with TRBD2 as a possible D gene (6 bases). Germline CDR1 and CDR2: SGHTS and YDEGEE. The CDR3 has 17 amino acids. The ends were cut back, 6 bases at V and 0 bases at J, with 19 bases in the middle. CDR3 sequence: CASTWGEAVLAKNIQYF. Here the CDR3 DNA reads TGTGCCAGCACCTGGGGGGAGGCGGTACTAGCCAAAAACATTCAGTACTTC.

The sample holds one count of this clone. The CDR3 region is CASSWDRNYNEQFF. The CDR3 region has the DNA TGTGCCAGCAGTTGGGACAGGAACTACAATGAGCAGTTCTTC. J is TRBJ2-1 and V is TRBV6-5, with 8 bases identical to TRBD1. Germline-derived CDR1 and CDR2 are MNHEY and SVGAGI. This CDR3 is built from 14 residues. V gave up 4 bases and J gave up 3 bases; unmatched junction bases: 2.

The rearrangement links TRBV4-1 to TRBJ2-7, with TRBD2 identical over 8 bases. The CDR3 loop spans 16 amino acids. The J segment lost 3 bases and the V segment lost 0 bases, leaving 7 bases of the junction unmatched. Looked up from germline, CDR1 is MGHRA and CDR2 is YSYEKL. The CDR3 bases are TGCGCCAGCAGCCAAGACGGGCCGGGAGGGCTCTACGAGCAGTACTTC. This translates into CASSQDGPGGLYEQYF.

The rearrangement links TRBV24-1 to TRBJ2-3; D not resolved. The CDR3 loop spans 16 amino acids. V dropped 3 bases and J dropped 1 base, with 13 bases sitting between them. The V gene's germline CDR1 is KGHDR and CDR2 SFDVKD. The CDR3, as DNA: TGTGCCACCAGTGATGTAGCAGGAGTCGGCACAGATACGCAGTATTTT. The encoded protein is CATSDVAGVGTDTQYF.

On this clone itself: Other DNA sequences in this sample translate to the same CDR3. J is TRBJ2-3 and V is TRBV24-1; no reliable D call. The V and J ends lost 4 bases and 1 base respectively, with 5 bases between them. The CDR3 totals 13 residues. Germline lookup yields CDR1 KGHDR and CDR2 SFDVKD. The CDR3 DNA is TGTGCCACCAGTGAGTCGGGCACAGATACGCAGTATTTT. Its translation: CATSESGTDTQYF.